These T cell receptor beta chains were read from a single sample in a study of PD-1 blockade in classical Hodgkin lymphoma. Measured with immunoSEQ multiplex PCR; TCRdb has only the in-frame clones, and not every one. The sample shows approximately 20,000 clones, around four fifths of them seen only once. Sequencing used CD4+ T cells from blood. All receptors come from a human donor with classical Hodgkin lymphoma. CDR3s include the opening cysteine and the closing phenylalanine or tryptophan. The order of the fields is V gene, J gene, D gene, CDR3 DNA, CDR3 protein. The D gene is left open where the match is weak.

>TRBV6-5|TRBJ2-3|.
TGTGCCAGCAGCCCTAGCACAGATACGCAGTATTTT
CASSPSTDTQYF
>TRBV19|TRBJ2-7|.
TGTGCCAGTAGTATAACCCTCAGCCCATCCTACGAGCAGTACTTC
CASSITLSPSYEQYF
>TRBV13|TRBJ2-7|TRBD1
TGTGCCAGCGGACGACAGGGGTCCTACGAGCAGTACTTC
CASGRQGSYEQYF
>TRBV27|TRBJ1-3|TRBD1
TGTGCCAGCAGTGAGAGGGGGCGGACTGGAAACACCATATATTTT
CASSERGRTGNTIYF
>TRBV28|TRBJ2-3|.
TGTGCCAGCAGTTTACAAGTACAGGGTATTTCAGATACGCAGTATTTT
CASSLQVQGISDTQYF
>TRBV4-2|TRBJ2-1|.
TGTGCCAGCAGCCAAAGGGGCGGGACCTACTACAATGAGCAGTTCTTC
CASSQRGGTYYNEQFF
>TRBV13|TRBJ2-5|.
TGTGCCAGCAGCTTAGGGGGAAGGGGAGAGACCCAGTACTTC
CASSLGGRGETQYF
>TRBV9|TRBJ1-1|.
TGTGCCAGCAGCGTATCCTCCAGGGTTGGGACTGAAGCTTTCTTT
CASSVSSRVGTEAFF
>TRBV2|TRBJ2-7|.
TGTGCCAGCAGCGAAAGGCGGCTCCCCTACGAGCAGTACTTC
CASSERRLPYEQYF
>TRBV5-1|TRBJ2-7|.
TGCGCCAGCAGCTCGGGGACACCCACCTACGAGCAGTACTTC
CASSSGTPTYEQYF
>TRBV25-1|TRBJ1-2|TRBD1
TGTGCCAGCAGTGAAAGTCCGGGACAGGGGTCGGGCTATGGCTACACCTTC
CASSESPGQGSGYGYTF
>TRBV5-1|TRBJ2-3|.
TGCGCCAGCTGCCAGAGTAACAGGGAGGGAGATACGCAGTATTTT
CASCQSNREGDTQYF
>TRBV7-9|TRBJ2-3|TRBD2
TGTGCCAGCAGCTTAGAAGGCGGGAGTAGCACAGATACGCAGTATTTT
CASSLEGGSSTDTQYF
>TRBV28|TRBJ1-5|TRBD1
TGTGCCAGCAGTTTAACGTCGACAGGGGGTTTATTTCATCAGCCCCAGCATTTT
CASSLTSTGGLFHQPQHF
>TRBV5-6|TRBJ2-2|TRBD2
TGTGCCAGCAGCCGCGGGAGTTTCGGGGAGCTGTTTTTT
CASSRGSFGELFF
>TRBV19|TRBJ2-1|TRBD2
TGTGCCAGTAGTAGCTCCGGGACTAGTCTGCGGGAGCAGTTCTTC
CASSSSGTSLREQFF
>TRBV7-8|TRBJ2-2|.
TGTGCCAGCAGCCCACAGGGGAGGTGGAGCACCGGGGAGCTGTTTTTT
CASSPQGRWSTGELFF
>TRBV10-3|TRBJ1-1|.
TGTGCCATCAGGGACAGTGCGAACACTGAAGCTTTCTTT
CAIRDSANTEAFF
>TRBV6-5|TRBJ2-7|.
TGTGCCAGCAGCCGTCCTGGGGCATTGTACGAGCAGTACTTC
CASSRPGALYEQYF
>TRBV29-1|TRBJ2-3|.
TGCAGCGCCCAACCTAGCATTTCCACAGATACGCAGTATTTT
CSAQPSISTDTQYF
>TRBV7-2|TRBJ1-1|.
TGTGCCAGCAGCCTCTTTGCCAGTGAAGCTTTCTTT
CASSLFASEAFF
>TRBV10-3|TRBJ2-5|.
TGTGCCATCAGTTACAGGGGAGGAGGCCAAGAGACCCAGTACTTC
CAISYRGGGQETQYF
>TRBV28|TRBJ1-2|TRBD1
TGTGCCAGCAGTTACCGCCGGACAGGTCTCTATGGCTACACCTTC
CASSYRRTGLYGYTF
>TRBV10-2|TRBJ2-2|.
TGCGCCAGCAGCACCCAGGGCACCGGGGAGCTGTTTTTT
CASSTQGTGELFF
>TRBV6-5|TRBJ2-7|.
TGTGCCAGCCAAGACCGGAGCTCCTACGAGCAGTACTTC
CASQDRSSYEQYF
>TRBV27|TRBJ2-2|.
TGTGCCAGCAGTTTCGTCCAGGGGCCGGGGCGTGGGACCGGGGAGCTGTTTTTT
CASSFVQGPGRGTGELFF